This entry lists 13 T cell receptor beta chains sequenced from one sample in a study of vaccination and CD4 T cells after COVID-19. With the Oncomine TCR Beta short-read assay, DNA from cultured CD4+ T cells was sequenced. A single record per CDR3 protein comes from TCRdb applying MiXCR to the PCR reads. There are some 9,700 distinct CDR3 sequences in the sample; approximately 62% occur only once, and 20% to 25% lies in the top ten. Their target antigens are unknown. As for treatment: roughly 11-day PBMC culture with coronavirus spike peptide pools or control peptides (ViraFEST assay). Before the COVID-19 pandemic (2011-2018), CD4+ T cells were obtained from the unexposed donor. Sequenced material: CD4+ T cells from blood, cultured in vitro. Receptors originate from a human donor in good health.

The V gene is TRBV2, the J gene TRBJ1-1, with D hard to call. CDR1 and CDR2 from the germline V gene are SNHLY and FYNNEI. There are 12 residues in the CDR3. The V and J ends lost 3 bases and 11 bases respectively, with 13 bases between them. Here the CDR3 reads CASSDDGWRAFF. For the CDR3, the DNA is TGTGCCAGCAGTGATGATGGGTGGAGGGCTTTCTTT.

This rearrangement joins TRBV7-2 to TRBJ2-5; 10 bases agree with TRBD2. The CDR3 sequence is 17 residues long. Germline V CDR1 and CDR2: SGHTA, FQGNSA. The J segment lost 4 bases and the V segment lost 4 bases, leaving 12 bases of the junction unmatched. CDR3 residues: CASSSPPGSGRAETQYF. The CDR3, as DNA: TGTGCCAGCAGCTCCCCCCCGGGGAGCGGGAGGGCAGAGACCCAGTACTTC. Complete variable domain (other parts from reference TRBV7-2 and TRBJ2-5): GAGVSQSPSNKVTEKGKDVELRCDPISGHTALYWYRQSLGQGLEFLIYFQGNSAPDKSGLPSDRFSAERTGGSVSTLTIQRTQQEDSAVYLCASSSPPGSGRAETQYFGPGTRLLVL.

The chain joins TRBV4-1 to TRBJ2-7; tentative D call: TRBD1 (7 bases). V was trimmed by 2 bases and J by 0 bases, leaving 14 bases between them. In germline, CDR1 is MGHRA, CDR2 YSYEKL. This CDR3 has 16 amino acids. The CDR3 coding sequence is TGCGCCAGCAGCCAACCGGGCAGGGGGGACTCCTACGAGCAGTACTTC. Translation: CASSQPGRGDSYEQYF.

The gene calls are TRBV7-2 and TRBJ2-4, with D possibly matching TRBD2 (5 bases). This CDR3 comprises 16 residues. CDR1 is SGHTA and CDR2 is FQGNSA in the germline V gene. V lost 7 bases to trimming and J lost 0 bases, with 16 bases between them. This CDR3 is CASTTGSGGAKNIQYF. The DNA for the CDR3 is TGTGCCAGCACCACCGGGTCTGGAGGAGCCAAAAACATTCAGTACTTC.

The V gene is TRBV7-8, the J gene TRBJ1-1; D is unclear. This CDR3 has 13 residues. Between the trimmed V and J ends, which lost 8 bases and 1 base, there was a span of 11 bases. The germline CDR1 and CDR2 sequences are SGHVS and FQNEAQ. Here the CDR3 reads CASGSRTNTEAFF. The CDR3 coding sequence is TGTGCCAGCGGCTCTCGTACGAACACTGAAGCTTTCTTT.

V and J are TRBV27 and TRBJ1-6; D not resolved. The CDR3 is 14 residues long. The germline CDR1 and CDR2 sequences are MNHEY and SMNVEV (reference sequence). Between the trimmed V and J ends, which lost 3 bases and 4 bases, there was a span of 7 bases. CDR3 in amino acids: CASSFGEYNSPLHF. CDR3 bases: TGTGCCAGCAGTTTCGGGGAATATAATTCACCCCTCCACTTT.

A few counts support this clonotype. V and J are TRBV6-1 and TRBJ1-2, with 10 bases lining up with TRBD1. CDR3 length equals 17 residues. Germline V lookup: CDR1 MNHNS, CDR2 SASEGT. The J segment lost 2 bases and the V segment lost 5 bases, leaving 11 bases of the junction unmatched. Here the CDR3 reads CASSQDRGVVRNYGYTF. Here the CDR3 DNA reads TGTGCCAGCAGTCAGGACAGGGGGGTCGTAAGGAACTATGGCTACACCTTC.

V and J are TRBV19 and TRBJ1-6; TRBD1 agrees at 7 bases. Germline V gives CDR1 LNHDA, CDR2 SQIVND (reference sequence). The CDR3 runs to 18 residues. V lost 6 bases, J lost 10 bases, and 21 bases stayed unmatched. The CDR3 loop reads CASRTLAQGGLLRSPLHF. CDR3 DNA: TGTGCCAGTAGGACCCTCGCTCAGGGGGGCCTTTTACGCTCACCCCTCCACTTT.

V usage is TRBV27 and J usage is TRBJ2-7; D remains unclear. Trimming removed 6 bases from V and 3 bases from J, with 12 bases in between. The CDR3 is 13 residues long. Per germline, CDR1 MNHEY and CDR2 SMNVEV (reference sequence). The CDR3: CASSMGISYEQYF. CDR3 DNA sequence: TGTGCCAGCAGCATGGGGATAAGCTACGAGCAGTACTTC.

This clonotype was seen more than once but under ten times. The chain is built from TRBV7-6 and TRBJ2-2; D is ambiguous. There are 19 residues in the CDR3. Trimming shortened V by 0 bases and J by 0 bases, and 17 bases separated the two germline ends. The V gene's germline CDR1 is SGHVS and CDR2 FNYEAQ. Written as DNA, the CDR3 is TGTGCCAGCAGCTTAGCTGGTCGCGGCGACCCTACGAACACCGGGGAGCTGTTTTTT. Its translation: CASSLAGRGDPTNTGELFF.

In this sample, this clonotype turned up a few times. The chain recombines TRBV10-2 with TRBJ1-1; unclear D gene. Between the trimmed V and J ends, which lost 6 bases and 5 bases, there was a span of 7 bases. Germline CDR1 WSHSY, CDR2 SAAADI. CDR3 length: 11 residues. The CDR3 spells CASSLATEAFF. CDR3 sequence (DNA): TGCGCCAGCAGCCTCGCTACTGAAGCTTTCTTT.

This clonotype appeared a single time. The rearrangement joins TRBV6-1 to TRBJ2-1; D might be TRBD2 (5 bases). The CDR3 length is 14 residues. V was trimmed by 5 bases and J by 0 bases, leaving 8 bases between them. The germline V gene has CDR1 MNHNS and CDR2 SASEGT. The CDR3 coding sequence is TGTGCCAGCAGTAGCGGAAGCTCCTACAATGAGCAGTTCTTC. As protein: CASSSGSSYNEQFF.

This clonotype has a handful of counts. CDR3 in amino acids: CASSSDRGRVGYTF. The CDR3 region has the DNA TGTGCCAGCAGTTCTGACAGGGGCCGGGTTGGCTACACCTTC. This chain links TRBV27 with TRBJ1-2, with 8 bases matching TRBD1. Looked up from germline, CDR1 is MNHEY and CDR2 is SMNVEV (reference sequence). The V gene end was trimmed by 4 bases and the J gene end by 7 bases; junction bases not matched to a gene: 8. This CDR3 contains 14 residues.